This T cell receptor beta chain was profiled in a study of T cell responses to AZD1222 COVID-19 vaccine. Study conclusions and caveats: When two AZD1222 doses had been given, Spike-specific TCR breadth and depth rose.

The germline V gene encodes CDR1 LNHDA and CDR2 SQIVND (reference sequence). V dropped 3 bases and J dropped 0 bases, with 10 bases sitting between them. The CDR3 loop spans 15 amino acids. TCRdb's table, derived via immunoSEQ multiplex PCR, lists solely in-frame clones and lacks some. Among around 250,000 clones listed, about 92% were seen once. Comments on this clone: The antigen is not known.

This sequence originates from an adult in good health. This chain joins TRBV19 and TRBJ2-3; either TRBD1 or TRBD2 may supply D (5 bases each). The starting material was peripheral blood, obtained on day 0 of AZD1222 vaccination. CDR3 loop: CASSIGGRSTDTQYF. CDR3 DNA sequence: TGTGCCAGTAGTATTGGGGGTCGTAGCACAGATACGCAGTATTTT.